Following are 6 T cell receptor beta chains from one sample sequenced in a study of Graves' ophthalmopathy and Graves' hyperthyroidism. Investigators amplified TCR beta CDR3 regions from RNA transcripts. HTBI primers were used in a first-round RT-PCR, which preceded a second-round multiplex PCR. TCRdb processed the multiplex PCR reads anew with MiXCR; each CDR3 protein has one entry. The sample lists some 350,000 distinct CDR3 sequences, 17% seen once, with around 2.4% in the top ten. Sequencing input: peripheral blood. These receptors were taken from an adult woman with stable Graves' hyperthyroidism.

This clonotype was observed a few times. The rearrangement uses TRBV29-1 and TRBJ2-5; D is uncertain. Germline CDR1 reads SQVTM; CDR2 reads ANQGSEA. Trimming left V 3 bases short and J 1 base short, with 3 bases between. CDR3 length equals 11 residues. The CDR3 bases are TGCAGCGTTGAGGGCCAAGAGACCCAGTACTTC. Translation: CSVEGQETQYF. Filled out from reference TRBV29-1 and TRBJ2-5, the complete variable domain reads SAVISQKPSRDICQRGTSLTIQCQVDSQVTMMFWYRQQPGQSLTLIATANQGSEATYESGFVIDKFPISRPNLTFSTLTVSNMSPEDSSIYLCSVEGQETQYFGPGTRLLVL.

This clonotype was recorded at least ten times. CDR3 sequence: CASSEIVGNYGYTF. CDR3 DNA: TGTGCCAGCAGCGAAATAGTCGGAAACTATGGCTACACCTTC. The chain uses TRBV2 and TRBJ1-2; D unresolved. Trimming removed 6 bases from V and 2 bases from J, with 13 bases in between. Germline assignment: CDR1 SNHLY and CDR2 FYNNEI. The CDR3 sequence is 14 residues long.

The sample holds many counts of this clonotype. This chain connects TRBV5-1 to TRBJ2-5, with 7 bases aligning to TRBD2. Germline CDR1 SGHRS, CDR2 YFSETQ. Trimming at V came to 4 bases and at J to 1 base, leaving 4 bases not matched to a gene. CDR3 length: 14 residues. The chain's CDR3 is CASSPWTSQETQYF. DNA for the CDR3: TGCGCCAGCAGCCCCTGGACTAGCCAAGAGACCCAGTACTTC.

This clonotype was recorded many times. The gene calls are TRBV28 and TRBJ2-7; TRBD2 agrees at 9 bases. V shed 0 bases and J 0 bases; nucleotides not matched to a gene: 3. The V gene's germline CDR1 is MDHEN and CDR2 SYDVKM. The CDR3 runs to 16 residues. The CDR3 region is CASSLWASGNSYEQYF. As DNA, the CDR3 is TGTGCCAGCAGTTTATGGGCTAGCGGGAACTCCTACGAGCAGTACTTC.

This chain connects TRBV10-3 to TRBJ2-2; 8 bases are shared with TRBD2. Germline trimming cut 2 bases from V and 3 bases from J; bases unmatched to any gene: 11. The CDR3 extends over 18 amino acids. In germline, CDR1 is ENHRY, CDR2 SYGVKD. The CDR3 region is CAISEQRRGGRDTGELFF. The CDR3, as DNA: TGTGCCATCAGTGAGCAAAGACGGGGGGGCCGAGACACCGGGGAGCTGTTTTTT.

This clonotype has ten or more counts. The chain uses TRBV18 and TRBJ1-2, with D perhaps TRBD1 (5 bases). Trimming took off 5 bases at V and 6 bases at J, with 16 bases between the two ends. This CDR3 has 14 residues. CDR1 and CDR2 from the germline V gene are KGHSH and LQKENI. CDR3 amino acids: CASSSQGYPHGYTF. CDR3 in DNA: TGTGCCAGCTCATCCCAGGGTTATCCTCATGGCTACACCTTC.